This T cell receptor (beta chain) came from a study of T cell responses to AZD1222 COVID-19 vaccine. Study-wide results and limits: Of spike-specific TCRs, nearly half reportedly target regions left unmutated in variants. None of the repertoires were sampled until the peak T cell response had passed. The number of AZD1222 recipients seropositive at baseline was only five or six.

TCRdb's copy holds only in-frame clones and misses some; the assay was immunoSEQ multiplex PCR. The table records some 200,000 clones, approximately 94% of them present only once. A word on this clone: The antigen remains undetermined.

With 11 bases removed from V and 0 bases from J, the gap between germline ends came to 11 bases. The CDR3 is 14 amino acids. Germline V gene data show CDR1 as ENHRY and CDR2 as SYGVKD. This receptor was identified in an adult who received the MenACWY meningococcal vaccine as a control. The material was peripheral blood, obtained 28 days after the second dose of the MenACWY control vaccine. The chain uses TRBV10-3 and TRBJ1-6, with D possibly being TRBD1 (6 bases). This CDR3 reads CAGGGNSYNSPLHF. The CDR3 DNA reads as TGTGCCGGAGGGGGGAACTCCTATAATTCACCCCTCCACTTT.